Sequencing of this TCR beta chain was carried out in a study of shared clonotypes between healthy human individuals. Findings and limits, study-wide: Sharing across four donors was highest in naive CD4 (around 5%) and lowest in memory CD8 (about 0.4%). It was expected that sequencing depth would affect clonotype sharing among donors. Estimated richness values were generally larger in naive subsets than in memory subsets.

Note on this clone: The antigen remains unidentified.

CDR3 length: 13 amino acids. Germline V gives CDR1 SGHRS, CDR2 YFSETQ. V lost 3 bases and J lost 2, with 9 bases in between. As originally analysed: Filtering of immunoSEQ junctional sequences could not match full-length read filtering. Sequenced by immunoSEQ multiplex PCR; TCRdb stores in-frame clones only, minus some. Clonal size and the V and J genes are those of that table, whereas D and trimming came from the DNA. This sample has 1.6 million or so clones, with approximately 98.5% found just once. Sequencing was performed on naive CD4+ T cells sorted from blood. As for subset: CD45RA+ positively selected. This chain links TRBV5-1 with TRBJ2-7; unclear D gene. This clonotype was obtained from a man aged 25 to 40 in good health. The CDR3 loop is CASSSEQAYEQYF. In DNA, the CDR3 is TGCGCCAGCAGCTCAGAACAAGCCTACGAGCAGTACTTC.